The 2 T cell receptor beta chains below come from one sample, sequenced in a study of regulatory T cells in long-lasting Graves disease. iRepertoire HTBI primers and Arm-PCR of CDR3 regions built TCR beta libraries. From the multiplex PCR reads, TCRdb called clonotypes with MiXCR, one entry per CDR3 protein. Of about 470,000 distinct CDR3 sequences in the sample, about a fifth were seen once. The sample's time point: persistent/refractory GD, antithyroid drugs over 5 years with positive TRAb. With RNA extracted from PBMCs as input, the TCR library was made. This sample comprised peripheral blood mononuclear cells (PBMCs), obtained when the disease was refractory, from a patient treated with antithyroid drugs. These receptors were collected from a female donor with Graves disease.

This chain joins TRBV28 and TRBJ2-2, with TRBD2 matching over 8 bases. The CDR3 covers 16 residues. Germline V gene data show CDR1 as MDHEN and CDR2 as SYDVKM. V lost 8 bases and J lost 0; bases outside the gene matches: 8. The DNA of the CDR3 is TGTGCCAGCGCAGGACCGGGGGGGACGAACACCGGGGAGCTGTTTTTT. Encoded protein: CASAGPGGTNTGELFF.

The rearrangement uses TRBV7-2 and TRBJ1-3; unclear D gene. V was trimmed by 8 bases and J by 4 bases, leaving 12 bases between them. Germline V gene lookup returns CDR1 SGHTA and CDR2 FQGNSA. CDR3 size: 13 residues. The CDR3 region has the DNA TGTGCCAGCCCATCCCTGGTCGGAAACACCATATATTTT. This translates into CASPSLVGNTIYF. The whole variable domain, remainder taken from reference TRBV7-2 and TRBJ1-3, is GAGVSQSPSNKVTEKGKDVELRCDPISGHTALYWYRQSLGQGLEFLIYFQGNSAPDKSGLPSDRFSAERTGGSVSTLTIQRTQQEDSAVYLCASPSLVGNTIYFGEGSWLTVV.